Given below is one T cell receptor (beta chain) in context. Antigen: not known. The source of the sample is a study of T-cell memory formation after mild COVID-19. Study-wide results and limits: Clones contracting across day 15 to 85 had a balanced CD4/CD8 profile; later expanding clones leaned CD4+. Cross-reactive memory apparently joined, as some responding clones appeared in pre-infection memory. Shrinking CD4+ clones resided mostly in CM and EM, and CD8+ ones in EMRA.

TCRdb re-called the 5' RACE reads with MiXCR, one entry per CDR3 protein. This sample has 200,000 to 300,000 distinct CDR3 sequences, with 8.5% to 9.5% found just once. Trimming shortened V by 4 bases and J by 4 bases, and 7 bases separated the two germline ends. Germline CDR1 is MNHNY and CDR2 is SVGAGI (reference sequence). The CDR3 has 12 residues. Sequenced sample: PBMCs or a T cell subset sorted from them (not recorded which). V gene TRBV6-6 combines with J gene TRBJ2-5; D is unclear. The source of this sequence is a man between 18 and 29 years old who had mild COVID-19 (a few samples of this study predate the infection). Cell type and time point are not known. The CDR3 is CASSFGAETQYF. CDR3 nucleotides: TGTGCCAGCAGTTTCGGTGCAGAGACCCAGTACTTC.